What follows are 6 T cell receptor beta chains derived from one specimen sequenced in a study of CD8+ T cells in alopecia areata. RNA was isolated and reverse transcribed to cDNA, the sequencing template. Sequencing was performed with immunoSEQ multiplex PCR; in TCRdb, only in-frame clones are kept and a portion is missing. The table records 95,000 to 100,000 clones, just under 60% of them present only once. Treatment indicated: oral pan-JAK inhibitor, 5-10 mg twice daily. The material was CD8+ T cells sorted from blood, obtained at approximately week 56, from a patient treated with tofacitinib. The receptors originated from a human donor with alopecia areata.

The V call is TRBV2, the J call TRBJ1-5; D remains ambiguous. The germline V and J ends were trimmed by 10 bases and 7 bases, with 8 bases remaining between them. Germline assignment: CDR1 SNHLY and CDR2 FYNNEI. The CDR3 has 10 residues. CDR3 sequence (DNA): TGTGCCACCCTCACCCAGCCCCAGCATTTT. It is translated as CATLTQPQHF. Full variable domain (remainder filled in from reference TRBV2 and TRBJ1-5): EPEVTQTPSHQVTQMGQEVILRCVPISNHLYFYWYRQILGQKVEFLVSFYNNEISEKSEIFDDQFSVERPDGSNFTLKIRSTKLEDSAMYFCATLTQPQHFGDGTRLSIL.

This clone was seen only a few times. The chain recombines TRBV9 with TRBJ2-3; D unresolved. The ends were cut back, 3 bases at V and 4 bases at J, with 6 bases in the middle. The CDR3 totals 12 residues. Germline V gene sequence: CDR1 SGDLS, CDR2 YYNGEE. CDR3 in DNA: TGTGCCAGCAGCGACCGGCCAGATACGCAGTATTTT. This sequence encodes CASSDRPDTQYF.

The chain combines TRBV2 with TRBJ2-5, with 7 nucleotides matching TRBD1. Germline lookup yields CDR1 SNHLY and CDR2 FYNNEI. V lost 0 bases, J lost 7 bases, and 8 bases stayed unmatched. The CDR3 runs to 15 residues. CDR3 in DNA: TGTGCCAGCAGTGAAGCAGAGGACAGGTCGCGGACCCAGTACTTC. Translating gives CASSEAEDRSRTQYF.

The gene calls are TRBV5-1 and TRBJ1-5; D call uncertain. The CDR3 has 15 residues. The V end lost 5 bases, the J end lost 1 base, and 13 bases lay between the germline ends. Germline CDR1 SGHRS, CDR2 YFSETQ. The CDR3: CASSFSGGSNQPQHF. The CDR3 DNA sequence: TGCGCCAGCAGTTTCTCTGGAGGGAGCAATCAGCCCCAGCATTTT.

In its sample, this clone was seen a few times. The V call is TRBV27, the J call TRBJ1-6; TRBD1 matches 9 bases. The germline gives CDR1 MNHEY, CDR2 SMNVEV (reference sequence). Losses at the gene ends were 6 bases for V and 7 bases for J; bases not matched to a gene: 4. This CDR3 region has 14 residues. The CDR3 here is CASRAGQGNSPLHF. In DNA, the CDR3 is TGTGCCAGCAGGGCGGGACAGGGCAATTCACCCCTCCACTTT.

The V and J genes are TRBV7-9 and TRBJ2-5; D might be TRBD2 (5 bases). The CDR3 sequence is 15 residues long. Germline-derived CDR1 and CDR2 are SEHNR and FQNEAQ (reference sequence). V was pared by 5 bases and J by 7 bases, with 20 bases between. The CDR3 bases are TGTGCCAGCAGCCCTAGTGCTTCCTCTGAGGGGACCCAGTACTTC. It specifies CASSPSASSEGTQYF. The variable domain in full, with the rest retrieved from reference TRBV7-9 and TRBJ2-5, is DTGVSQNPRHKITKRGQNVTFRCDPISEHNRLYWYRQTLGQGPEFLTYFQNEAQLEKSRLLSDRFSAERPKGSFSTLEIQRTEQGDSAMYLCASSPSASSEGTQYFGPGTRLLVL.